This T cell receptor beta chain was identified during a study of PD-1 blockade in classical Hodgkin lymphoma. Assay used: immunoSEQ multiplex PCR; TCRdb lists only in-frame clones, some missing. The repertoire has roughly 50,000 clones, around 90% of them found once; the top ten carry roughly 13%. The time point was: cycle 4 day 1 (C4D1), after more than 5 weeks of nivolumab. Relapse after autologous stem cell transplantation occurred in every patient, and brentuximab vedotin exposure varied. In the case of this clone: No antigen is known for it.

Study-level points and caveats: Reported baseline diversity: healthy donors highest, relapsed/refractory patients lowest. Prior to therapy, complete responders displayed diversity much like that of newly diagnosed patients. Differences between repertoires have undefined causes, possibly disease activity or prior therapy. The study found that TCR diversity rose significantly by C4D1 in CD4+ but not CD8+ cells.

Trimming removed 2 bases at V and 7 bases at J, with 23 bases between. The V gene's germline CDR1 is LNHDA and CDR2 SQIVND (reference sequence). The length of the CDR3 is 18 residues. The genes are TRBV19 and TRBJ1-4, with a tentative D call TRBD1 (6 bases). This material consisted of peripheral blood mononuclear cells (PBMCs), taken before the fourth cycle of nivolumab. The clonotype originates from a human donor with classical Hodgkin lymphoma. CDR3 bases: TGTGCCAGTAGTATAAACCCCAAGAACAGGGCATGGGTTGAAAAACTGTTTTTT. This sequence encodes CASSINPKNRAWVEKLFF.